The T cell receptor beta chain under discussion was sequenced for a study of cytomegalovirus exposure and HLA in healthy donors listed by TCRdb under 2017. Turning to the overall study: An earlier analysis of approximately 600 of the donors reported about 250 Gb of sequence data and 117 million unique TCR beta sequences from 150 million to 200 million T cells. Approximately 310 gigabases of sequencing data and 80 million or so unique TCR sequences were included in an early release covering around 650 HLA-typed donors. Of the roughly 400 genotyped donors, less than 85% were placed in the genetic ancestry cluster associated with self-reported Caucasian donors. The aim of the study was to test whether cataloging public T cell receptors could identify signatures of past pathogen exposure. The study profiled the T cell repertoires of some 610 subjects by immunosequencing and related them to cytomegalovirus serostatus. A separate validation cohort of more than 100 different subjects was used in addition to the 666-subject first cohort. The study combined high-throughput TCR immunosequencing, statistical association of individual TCRs with disease status, and machine learning to predict cytomegalovirus infection status. In a later analysis, previously published TCR beta repertoires from roughly 710 donors were re-analyzed and high-resolution HLA genotyping was added so that TCR occurrence patterns could be studied. Rather than drawing on any new phenotypic data, the later analysis identified candidate immune exposures from TCR beta sequences and the way those sequences occurred across donors. An earlier analysis of 500 to 750 of the donors applied high-throughput TCR beta sequencing to assess whether each TCR beta V gene segment acted as functional or pseudogenic. Donor age, sex, ethnicity and CMV serostatus were collected together with the repertoire data. A later genetic analysis used genome-wide SNP genotypes for about three fifths of the 666 donors, treating that subset as a discovery cohort. All discovery cohort repertoires had been generated using a single sequencing platform. Class I and class II HLA loci were covered by the typing at four-digit resolution. Typing coverage differed by locus: A, B, C, DRB1 and DQB1 were typed in about 629-630 donors, DQA1 in about 510, DPA1 in nearly 610, and DPB1 in 450 to 480. A few DR-DQ haplotypes were treated as single units for association and clustering because of strong linkage in the cohort. Across 398 genotyped donors of the cohort, an average of about 220,000 unique TCR beta nucleotide sequences per donor were sequenced, and around 20% of those sequences were non-productive.

According to the germline V gene (reference sequence), CDR1 reads SSHAT and CDR2 reads FNYEAQ. The CDR3 has 13 amino acids, counting the end cysteine and phenylalanine. CDR3 DNA only is kept here, 39 bases in frame from base 1. Beyond this particular receptor, the publication reports: A cluster of highly shared sequence variants was judged likely to represent a technical artifact of the sequencing pipeline. Specific HLA alleles were associated with about 17,000 TCR beta sequences at a false discovery rate of 0.05 in a later analysis. According to a later genetic analysis, donors in an Asian-associated ancestry cluster had fewer N-insertions in productive TCRs than the roughly 700-donor mean. It was suggested by the authors that the approach could potentially be generalized to other disease states and immunological phenotypes. Immune exposure information for the cohort was limited to CMV serostatus. In an earlier analysis of around 500 of the donors, most TCR beta V segments appeared in productive rearrangements about 87% or about 30% of the time, broadly matching IMGT annotations. A further reported finding was that TCR beta sequences accurately predicted the HLA-A and HLA-B alleles for most subjects in the first cohort. HLA typing was unavailable for some donors at each locus, so association tests used only the typed subset. Sequencing depth was assumed to be roughly uniform across donors in the presence/absence analyses, though that assumption may not hold. Linkage disequilibrium might explain the correlated functional status among segregating V segments, but an unknown experimental factor could not be ruled out. Because counts were too low, roughly 16 rarely observed V segments, including chromosome 9 orphons, were excluded from the earlier analysis of roughly 580 of the donors. In a later analysis, TCR association rates were found to vary across HLA loci, with the most associated TCRs seen for DRB1 alleles and the fewest for HLA-C alleles. Cytomegalovirus status was reported to be diagnosed by the classifier with high specificity and sensitivity in both the original and validation cohorts. While some public TCRs were present in many individuals, most TCR sequences turned up only very rarely across donors. In a later genetic analysis, a missense DCLRE1C variant was associated with V-gene and J-gene trimming of TCR beta chains, and the association was replicated in an independent cohort. When HLA alleles, especially DR and DQ, strongly co-occurred, attributing TCR associations to individual alleles was difficult. A later analysis reported that several top co-occurrence clusters appeared linked to parvovirus B19, influenza, CMV and Epstein-Barr virus. In a later analysis, HLA-associated TCR beta chains showed more clonal expansion and lower generation probabilities than non-associated chains that were equally common. Some IMGT-functional V segments, including TRBV6-2 and TRBV6-3, could not be distinguished by the 87-base-pair reads and were therefore excluded. The study gave a list of 150 to 200 TCR beta chains associated with cytomegalovirus. This cohort had only TCR beta chains sequenced, and the lack of alpha or paired-chain data limited which features could be detected. Most CMV-associated TCR beta chains appeared to be HLA-restricted in a later analysis, and the HLA associations seemed to be driven largely by CMV exposure. In vitro tests confirmed that a few of the cytomegalovirus-associated TCR beta chains recognize cytomegalovirus antigens.

For this clone: The target of this receptor is not known. Its ends do not fully match the called genes, so a read error is possible.

Libraries came from the immunoSEQ multiplex PCR assay. For the multiplex PCR, a mixture combining 60 forward primers for TCR Vbeta segments and 13 reverse primers for TCR Jbeta segments was used. A multiplex PCR assay on genomic DNA amplified the CDR3 region of rearranged TCR beta genes. The amplified TCR beta libraries were sequenced on the Illumina HiSeq System as 87-base-pair reads. The study's own analysis went as follows. In a later analysis, around 80 million unique TCR beta chains were counted across the approximately 620 repertoires, and roughly 10 million of these chains were shared by at least two donors. A nearest-neighbor algorithm error-corrected the raw reads and collapsed the reads into unique sequences, merging closely related sequences to remove PCR and sequencing errors. V, D and J gene segments were assigned by aligning CDR3 sequences to IMGT reference sequences. For a sequence to be retained, a match of at least six nucleotides to both a V gene segment and a J gene segment was required. A rearrangement was called productive if the CDR3 had no stop codons and remained in frame with V and J, and every other rearrangement was called non-productive. Following IMGT convention, CDR3 was defined as the stretch from the second conserved V-encoded cysteine up to the conserved J-encoded phenylalanine. Sequences without an unambiguous match to a single V gene segment were excluded from the earlier analysis of about 600 of the donors. In an earlier analysis of more than 500 of the donors, a V segment was called functional when productive rearrangements were above 56.7%, and segregating when the standard deviation between donors exceeded 5%. A statistical classification framework was built for diagnosing cytomegalovirus status from the catalog of TCR beta chain sequences. A later analysis assigned V and J genes by comparing TCR nucleotide sequences with IMGT/GENE-DB human TR gene sequences. A later analysis assigned CDR3 sequences and most-parsimonious VDJ recombination scenarios with the TCRdist pipeline. In a later analysis, each TCR beta chain was defined by its CDR3 amino acid sequence together with its V-gene family, and reads without a unique V-gene family were excluded. As a way to deal with suspected cross-contamination and a sequencing artifact, a later analysis dropped nearly 600 nucleotide sequences that were highly shared and had low generation probability. In a later analysis, a clonal expansion index for each public chain was calculated from normalized within-repertoire ranks of inferred template counts. In a later analysis, generation probabilities were computed with a VDJ recombination model fitted to out-of-frame rearrangements, and the resulting probabilities were checked against IGoR. In a later analysis, hypergeometric tests were used to score TCR-TCR, TCR-HLA and TCR-CMV co-occurrence, with a repertoire-size bias correction applied to TCR pairs. In a later analysis, false discovery rates were estimated by permuting HLA or CMV assignments 20 times. In a later analysis, co-occurring TCRs were grouped with DBSCAN, and TCRdist sequence similarity was added when clustering was performed within HLA-allele-positive subsets. For co-occurrence clustering, repertoires with fewer than 30,000 or more than 120,000 public chains were excluded, along with several repertoires with anomalous nucleotide sharing. TCRdb obtained this table from immuneACCESS and retained in-frame rearrangements with V and J assigned. These tables miss some clones; where compared with another copy, unresolved V genes account for less than half of the shortfall, and the remainder is unexplained. V and J calls and clone size come straight from that table; D and trimming were deduced from the DNA. Counted in this sample were more than 110,000 clones; roughly 80% of them appeared once. 4% to 5% of the sample is in the top ten clones.

The cohort consisted of hundreds of healthy bone marrow donors. At the time of sampling, all cohort members were nominally healthy, though unrecorded immune exposures were likely present. The donor tested CMV seropositive, placing the donor among the 290 or so seropositive members of the cohort. A peripheral blood sample was collected from each donor, and TCR beta sequencing was performed on peripheral blood mononuclear cells. The Qiagen DNeasy Blood Extraction Kit was used to extract genomic DNA from the blood cell samples. The rearrangement combines TRBV7-7 with TRBJ2-1; the D gene lacks a confident call. What was sequenced was PBMCs. The origin of this receptor is a man aged 35 to 55 in good health and CMV-seropositive. The CDR3 is CASSLSTYNEQFF. The bases are TGTGCTAGCAGCTTAAGCACCTACAATGAGCAGTTCTTC. The CDR3 plus the reference TRBV7-7 and TRBJ2-1 genes for the other parts give the full variable domain: GAGVSQSPRYKVTKRGQDVTLRCDPISSHATLYWYQQALGQGPEFLTYFNYEAQPDKSGLPSDRFSAERPEGSISTLTIQRTEQRDSAMYRCASSLSTYNEQFFGPGTRLTVL.